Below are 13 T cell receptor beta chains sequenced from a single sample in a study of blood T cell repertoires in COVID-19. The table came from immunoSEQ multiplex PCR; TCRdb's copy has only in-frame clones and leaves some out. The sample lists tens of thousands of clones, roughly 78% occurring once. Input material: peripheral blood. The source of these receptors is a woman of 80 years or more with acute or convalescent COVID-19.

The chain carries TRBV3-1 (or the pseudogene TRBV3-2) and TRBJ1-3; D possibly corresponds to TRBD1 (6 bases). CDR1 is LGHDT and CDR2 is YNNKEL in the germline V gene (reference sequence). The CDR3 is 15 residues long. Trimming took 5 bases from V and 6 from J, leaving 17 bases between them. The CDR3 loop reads CASSSDVGHANTIYF. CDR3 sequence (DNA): TGTGCCAGCAGCTCGGATGTGGGACACGCAAACACCATATATTTT.

The CDR3 protein is CASSLGDRDVETQYF. CDR3 nucleotides: TGCGCCAGCAGCTTAGGGGACAGGGACGTGGAGACCCAGTACTTC. The chain employs TRBV5-1 and TRBJ2-5, with 9 bases lining up with TRBD1. V lost 2 bases, J lost 5 bases, and 7 bases stayed unmatched. Germline V gene sequence: CDR1 SGHRS, CDR2 YFSETQ. This CDR3 is built from 15 residues.

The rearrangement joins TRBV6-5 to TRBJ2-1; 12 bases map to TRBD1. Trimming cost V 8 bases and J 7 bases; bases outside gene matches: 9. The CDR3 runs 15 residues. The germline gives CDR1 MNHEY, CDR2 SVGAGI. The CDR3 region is CASLAGTGGGNEQFF. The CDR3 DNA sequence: TGTGCCAGCCTGGCCGGGACAGGGGGCGGGAATGAGCAGTTCTTC.

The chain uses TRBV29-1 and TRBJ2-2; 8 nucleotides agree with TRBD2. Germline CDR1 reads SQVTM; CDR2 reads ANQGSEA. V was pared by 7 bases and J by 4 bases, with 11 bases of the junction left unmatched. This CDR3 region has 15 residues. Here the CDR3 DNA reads TGCAGCGCCCTACACGGGGGGGCGCGCACCGGGGAGCTGTTTTTT. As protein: CSALHGGARTGELFF.

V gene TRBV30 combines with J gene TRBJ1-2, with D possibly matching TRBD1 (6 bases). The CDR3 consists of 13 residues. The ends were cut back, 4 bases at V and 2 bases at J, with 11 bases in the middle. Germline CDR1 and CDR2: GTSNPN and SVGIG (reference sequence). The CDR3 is CAWTYDRNYGYTF. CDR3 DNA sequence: TGTGCCTGGACTTACGACAGGAACTATGGCTACACCTTC.

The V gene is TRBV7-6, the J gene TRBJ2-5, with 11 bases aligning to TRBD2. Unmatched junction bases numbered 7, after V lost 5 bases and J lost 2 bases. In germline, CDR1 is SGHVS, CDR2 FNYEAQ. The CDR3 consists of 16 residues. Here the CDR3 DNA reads TGTGCCAGCAGCCGAGCGGGACTAGCGGAGCAAGAGACCCAGTACTTC. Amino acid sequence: CASSRAGLAEQETQYF.

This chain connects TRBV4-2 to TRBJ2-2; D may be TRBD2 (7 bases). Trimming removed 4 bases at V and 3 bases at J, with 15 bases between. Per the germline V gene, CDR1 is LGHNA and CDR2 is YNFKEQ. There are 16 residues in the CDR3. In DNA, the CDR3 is TGTGCCAGCAGCCCCTGGGCGGGGGCGGACACCGGGGAGCTGTTTTTT. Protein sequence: CASSPWAGADTGELFF.

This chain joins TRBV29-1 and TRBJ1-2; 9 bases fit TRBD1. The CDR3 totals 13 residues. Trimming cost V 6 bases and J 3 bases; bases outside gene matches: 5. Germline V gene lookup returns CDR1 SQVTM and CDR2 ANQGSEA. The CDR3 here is CSVYRGLDYGYTF. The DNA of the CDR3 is TGCAGCGTGTACAGGGGGCTAGACTATGGCTACACCTTC.

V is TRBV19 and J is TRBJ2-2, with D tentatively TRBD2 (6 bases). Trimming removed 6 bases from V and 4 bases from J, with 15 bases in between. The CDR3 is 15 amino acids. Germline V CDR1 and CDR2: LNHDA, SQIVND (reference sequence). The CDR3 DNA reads TGTGCCAGTAGGACGACTAGTAAAGGCACCGGGGAGCTGTTTTTT. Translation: CASRTTSKGTGELFF.

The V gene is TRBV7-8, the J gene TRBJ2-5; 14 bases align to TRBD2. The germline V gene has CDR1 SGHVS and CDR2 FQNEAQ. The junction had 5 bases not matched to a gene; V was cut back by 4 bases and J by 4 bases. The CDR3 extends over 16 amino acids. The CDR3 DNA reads TGTGCCAGCAGCTCACGGACTAGCGGGAGGAGAGAGACCCAGTACTTC. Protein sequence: CASSSRTSGRRETQYF. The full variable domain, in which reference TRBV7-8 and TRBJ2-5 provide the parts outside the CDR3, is GAGVSQSPRYKVAKRGQDVALRCDPISGHVSLFWYQQALGQGPEFLTYFQNEAQLDKSGLPSDRFFAERPEGSVSTLKIQRTQQEDSAVYLCASSSRTSGRRETQYFGPGTRLLVL.

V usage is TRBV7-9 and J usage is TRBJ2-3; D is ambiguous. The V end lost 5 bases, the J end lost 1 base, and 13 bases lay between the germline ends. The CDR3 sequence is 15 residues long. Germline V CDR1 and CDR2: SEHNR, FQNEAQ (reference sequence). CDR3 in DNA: TGTGCCAGCAGCCCCCGGCAGGAACGCACAGATACGCAGTATTTT. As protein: CASSPRQERTDTQYF.

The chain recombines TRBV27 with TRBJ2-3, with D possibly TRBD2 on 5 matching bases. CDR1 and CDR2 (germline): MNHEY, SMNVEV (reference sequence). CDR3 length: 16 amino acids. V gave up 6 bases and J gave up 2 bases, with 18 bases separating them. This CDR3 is CASSPSLASYTDTQYF. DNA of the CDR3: TGTGCCAGCAGCCCCTCCCTAGCCAGCTACACAGATACGCAGTATTTT.

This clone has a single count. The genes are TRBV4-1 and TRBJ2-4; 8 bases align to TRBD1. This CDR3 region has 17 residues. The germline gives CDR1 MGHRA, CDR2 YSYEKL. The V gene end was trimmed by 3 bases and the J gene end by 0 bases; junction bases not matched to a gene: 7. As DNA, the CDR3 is TGCGCCAGCAGCCAGTTACAGGGGGAACTAGCCAAAAACATTCAGTACTTC. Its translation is CASSQLQGELAKNIQYF.